This T cell receptor (beta chain) is from a study of CD8 T cells in ankylosing spondylitis. General study results and limits: What seemed typical of ankylosing spondylitis blood was a TCR beta motif built from roughly eight highly homologous variants.

This clonotype showed up many times. Antigen unknown. Germline V gene sequence: CDR1 MNHEY, CDR2 SVGAGI. This CDR3 comprises 12 residues. Trimming left V 10 bases short and J 5 bases short, with 15 bases between. From the 5' RACE reads, TCRdb called clonotypes with MiXCR, one entry per CDR3 protein. This table holds around 220,000 distinct CDR3 sequences, about 11% found once. Sequenced input: blood, either unsorted or a sorted T cell fraction (not recorded which). The V gene is TRBV6-5, the J gene TRBJ2-7; tentative D call: TRBD2 (6 bases). This receptor was identified in a male donor with ankylosing spondylitis or in good health (not recorded which). CDR3: CAIRGDDDEQYF. The CDR3 nucleotides are TGTGCCATCCGCGGGGACGACGACGAGCAGTACTTC.